What follows is one T cell receptor (beta chain) and its context. Its antigen is not known. The sample is drawn from a study of radiation and T cells in renal cell carcinoma. Time point noted: blood 2 weeks post-SBRT. This sample's treatment: 15 Gy SBRT to primary tumor, nephrectomy 4 weeks later. Repertoires were generated with immunoSEQ multiplex PCR, while TCRdb's copy carries only in-frame clones and drops some. The sample has around 130,000 clones; 75% to 85% are singletons. Study observations and caveats: Top tumor clonotypes rose in blood 2 weeks post-radiation, then contracted.

Per the germline V gene, CDR1 is SGHVS and CDR2 is FQNEAQ. V lost 6 bases to trimming and J lost 7 bases, with 7 bases between them. The CDR3 covers 11 residues. The source of this sequence is a woman aged 60-75 years with renal cell carcinoma. The source material was blood, sampled from a patient whose treatment included radiotherapy and nephrectomy. The chain couples TRBV7-8 to TRBJ2-1; unclear D gene. The CDR3 region has the DNA TGTGCCAGCAGGTTCGAGAATGAGCAGTTCTTC. Translating gives CASRFENEQFF.